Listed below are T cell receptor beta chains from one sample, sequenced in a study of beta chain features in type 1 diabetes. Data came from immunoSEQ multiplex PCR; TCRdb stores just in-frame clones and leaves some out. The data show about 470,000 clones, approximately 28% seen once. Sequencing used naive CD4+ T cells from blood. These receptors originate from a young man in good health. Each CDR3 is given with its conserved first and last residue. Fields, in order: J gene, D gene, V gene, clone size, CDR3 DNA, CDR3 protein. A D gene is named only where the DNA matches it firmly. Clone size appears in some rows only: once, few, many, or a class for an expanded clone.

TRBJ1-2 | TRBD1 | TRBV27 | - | TGTGCCAGCAGTTCCGGACAGGGTGCTGACTATGGCTACACCTTC | CASSSGQGADYGYTF
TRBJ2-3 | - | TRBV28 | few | TGTGCCAGCAGTCGGGACTCCCGCACAGATACGCAGTATTTT | CASSRDSRTDTQYF
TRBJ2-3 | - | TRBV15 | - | TGTGCCACCAGCAGAGAAGGGGGACGGATTTTGACAGATACGCAGTATTTT | CATSREGGRILTDTQYF
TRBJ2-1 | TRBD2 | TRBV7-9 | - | TGTGCCAGCAGCTTAGCGCGGGAGTCAAGTGAGCAGTTCTTC | CASSLARESSEQFF
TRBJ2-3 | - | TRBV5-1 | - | TGCGCCAGCAGCTTAGGTGATCCGTGGTACACAGATACGCAGTATTTT | CASSLGDPWYTDTQYF
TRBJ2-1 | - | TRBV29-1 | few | TGCAGCGTTGAAAAACGTAGCGAGAATGAGCAGTTCTTC | CSVEKRSENEQFF
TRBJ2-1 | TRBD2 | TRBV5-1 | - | TGCGCCAGCAGCTTGGATCTAGCGGGAGGAGTGCAGTTCTTC | CASSLDLAGGVQFF
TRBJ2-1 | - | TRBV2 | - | TGTGCCAGCAGCTCATTGGGGAACAATGAGCAGTTCTTC | CASSSLGNNEQFF
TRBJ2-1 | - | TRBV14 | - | TGTGCCAGCAGCCAAGGCCCTTACAATGAGCAGTTCTTC | CASSQGPYNEQFF
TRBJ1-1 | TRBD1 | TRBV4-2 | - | TGTGCCAGCAGACCCGACAGGGAAGTGAACACTGAAGCTTTCTTT | CASRPDREVNTEAFF
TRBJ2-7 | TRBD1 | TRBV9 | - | TGTGCCAGCAGCGCTGCTGACAGGGCGTTCTACGAGCAGTACTTC | CASSAADRAFYEQYF
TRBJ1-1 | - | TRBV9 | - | TGTGCCAGTAGTGCAGGGGCGGCCCCTGAAGCTTTCTTT | CASSAGAAPEAFF
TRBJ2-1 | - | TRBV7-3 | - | TGTGCCAGCAGCTTGGCGGGGATCTACAATGAGCAGTTCTTC | CASSLAGIYNEQFF
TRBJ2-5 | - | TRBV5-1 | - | TGCGCCAGCAGCTTGGGAGGGGTGCAAGAGACCCAGTACTTC | CASSLGGVQETQYF
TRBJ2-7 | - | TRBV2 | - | TGTGCCAGCTGGGGACGCCACTACGAGCAGTACTTC | CASWGRHYEQYF
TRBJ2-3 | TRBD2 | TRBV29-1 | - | TGCAGCGCCGCACAACTAGCGGTCCAGGGAGATACGCAGTATTTT | CSAAQLAVQGDTQYF
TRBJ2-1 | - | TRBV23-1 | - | TGCGCCAGCAGTCAATCGGGACACTTTGACAATGAGCAGTTCTTC | CASSQSGHFDNEQFF
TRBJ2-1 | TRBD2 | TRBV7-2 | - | TGTGCCAGCAGCTTGCGAGCGGGAGCCTACAATGAGCAGTTCTTC | CASSLRAGAYNEQFF
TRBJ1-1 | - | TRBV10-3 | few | TGTGCCATCAGTGAGTCAGGAGGGACTCATGAAGCTTTCTTT | CAISESGGTHEAFF
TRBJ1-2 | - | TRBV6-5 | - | TGTGCCAGCAGTTATCGGGGGCTCAGAGGCTACACCTTC | CASSYRGLRGYTF
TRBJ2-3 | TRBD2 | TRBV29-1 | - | TGCAGCGTTGTTCCGGGAGGGGTAGATACGCAGTATTTT | CSVVPGGVDTQYF
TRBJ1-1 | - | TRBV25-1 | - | TGTGCCAGCAGTGAAGGATGGGGGATGAACACTGAAGCTTTCTTT | CASSEGWGMNTEAFF